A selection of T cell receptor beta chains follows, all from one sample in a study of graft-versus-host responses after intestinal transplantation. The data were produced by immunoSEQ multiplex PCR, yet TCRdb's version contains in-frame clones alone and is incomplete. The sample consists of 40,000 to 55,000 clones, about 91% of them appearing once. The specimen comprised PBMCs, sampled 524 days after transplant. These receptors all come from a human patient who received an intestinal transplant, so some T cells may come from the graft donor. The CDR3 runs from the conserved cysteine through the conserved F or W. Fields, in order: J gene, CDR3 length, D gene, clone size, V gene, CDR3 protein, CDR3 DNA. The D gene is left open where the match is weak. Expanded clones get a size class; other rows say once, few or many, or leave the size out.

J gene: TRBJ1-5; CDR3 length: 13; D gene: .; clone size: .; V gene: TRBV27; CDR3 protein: CASSLEWSQPQHF; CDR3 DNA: TGTGCCAGCAGTTTAGAGTGGAGTCAGCCCCAGCATTTT
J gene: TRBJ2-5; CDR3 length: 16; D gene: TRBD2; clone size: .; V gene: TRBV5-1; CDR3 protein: CASSLRAGTSVETQYF; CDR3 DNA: TGCGCCAGCAGCTTGAGAGCCGGGACTAGCGTGGAGACCCAGTACTTC
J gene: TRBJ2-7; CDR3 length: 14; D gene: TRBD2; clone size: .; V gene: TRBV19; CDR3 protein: CASSSSGLAGGEYF; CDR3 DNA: TGTGCCAGTAGTTCCTCGGGACTAGCGGGAGGCGAGTACTTC
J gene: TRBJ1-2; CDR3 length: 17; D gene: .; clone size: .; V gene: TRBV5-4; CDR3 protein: CASSFGAGLVHRYGYTF; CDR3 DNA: TGTGCCAGCAGCTTTGGGGCAGGGCTGGTACATAGATATGGCTACACCTTC
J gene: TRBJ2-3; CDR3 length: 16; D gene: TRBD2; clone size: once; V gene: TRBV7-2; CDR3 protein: CASSSLLAEGTDTQYF; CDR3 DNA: TGTGCCAGCAGCTCCCTTCTAGCGGAAGGCACAGATACGCAGTATTTT
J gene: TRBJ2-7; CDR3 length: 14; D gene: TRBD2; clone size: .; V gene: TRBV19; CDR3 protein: CASSTSGDSYEQYF; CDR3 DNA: TGTGCCAGTAGTACTAGCGGAGACTCCTACGAGCAGTACTTC
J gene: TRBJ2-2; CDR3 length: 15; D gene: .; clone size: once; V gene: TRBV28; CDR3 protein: CASSFRGPNTGELFF; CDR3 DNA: TGTGCCAGCAGTTTCCGAGGGCCGAACACCGGGGAGCTGTTTTTT
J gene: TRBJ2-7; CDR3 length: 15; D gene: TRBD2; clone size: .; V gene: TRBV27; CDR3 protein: CASSPRTSGGYEQYF; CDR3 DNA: TGTGCCAGCAGTCCTCGGACTAGCGGGGGTTACGAGCAGTACTTC
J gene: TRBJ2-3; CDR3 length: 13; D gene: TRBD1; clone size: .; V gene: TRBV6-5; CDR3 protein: CASRDRGTDTQYF; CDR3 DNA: TGTGCCAGCAGGGACAGGGGCACAGATACGCAGTATTTT
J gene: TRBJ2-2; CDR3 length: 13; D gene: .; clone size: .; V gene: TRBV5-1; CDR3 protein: CASSGGNTGELFF; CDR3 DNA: TGCGCCAGCAGCGGGGGGAACACCGGGGAGCTGTTTTTT
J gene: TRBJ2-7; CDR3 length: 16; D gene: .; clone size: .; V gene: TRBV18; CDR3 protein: CASSPTGTVSSYEQYF; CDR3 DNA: TGTGCCAGCTCACCGACCGGGACCGTGAGCTCCTACGAGCAGTACTTC
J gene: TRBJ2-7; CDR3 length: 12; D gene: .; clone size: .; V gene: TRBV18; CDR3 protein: CASSPDGDIQYF; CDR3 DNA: TGTGCCAGCTCACCAGACGGGGACATCCAGTACTTC
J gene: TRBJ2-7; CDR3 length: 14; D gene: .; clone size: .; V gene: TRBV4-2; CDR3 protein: CASSQVDFTYEQYF; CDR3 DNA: TGTGCCAGCAGCCAAGTGGACTTCACCTACGAGCAGTACTTC
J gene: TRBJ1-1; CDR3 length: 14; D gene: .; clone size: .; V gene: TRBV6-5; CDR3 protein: CASSYGVENTEAFF; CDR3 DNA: TGTGCCAGCAGTTACGGTGTGGAGAACACTGAAGCTTTCTTT
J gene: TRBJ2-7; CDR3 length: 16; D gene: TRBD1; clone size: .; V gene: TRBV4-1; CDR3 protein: CASSQGPGTGPYEQYF; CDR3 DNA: TGCGCCAGCAGCCAAGGGCCCGGGACAGGGCCCTACGAGCAGTACTTC
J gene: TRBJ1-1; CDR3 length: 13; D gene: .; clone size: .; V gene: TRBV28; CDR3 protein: CASLSTGNTEAFF; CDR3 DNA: TGTGCCAGCCTCTCGACAGGGAACACTGAAGCTTTCTTT
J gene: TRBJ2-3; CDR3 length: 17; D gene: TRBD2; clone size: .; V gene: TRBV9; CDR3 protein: CASRGLDMREGSDTQYF; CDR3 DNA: TGTGCCAGCAGGGGACTCGATATGCGGGAGGGTTCGGATACGCAGTATTTT
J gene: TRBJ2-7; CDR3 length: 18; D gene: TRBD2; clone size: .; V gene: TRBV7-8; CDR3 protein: CASSFYRAGGRFSYEQYF; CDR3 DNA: TGTGCCAGCAGCTTTTACCGAGCGGGAGGCCGATTTTCCTACGAGCAGTACTTC
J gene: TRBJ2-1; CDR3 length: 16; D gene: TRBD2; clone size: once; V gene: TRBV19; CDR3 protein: CASSDSTSGYYNEQFF; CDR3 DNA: TGTGCCAGTAGTGATTCGACTAGCGGTTACTACAATGAGCAGTTCTTC
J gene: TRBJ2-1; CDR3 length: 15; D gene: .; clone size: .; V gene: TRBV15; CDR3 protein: CATSRDFLAIDEQFF; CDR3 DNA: TGTGCCACCAGCAGAGATTTCCTAGCGATCGATGAGCAGTTCTTC
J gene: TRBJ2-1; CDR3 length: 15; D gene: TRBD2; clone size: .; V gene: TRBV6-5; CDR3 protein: CASSLAGSSYNEQFF; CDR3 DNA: TGTGCCAGCAGTTTAGCGGGTAGCTCCTACAATGAGCAGTTCTTC
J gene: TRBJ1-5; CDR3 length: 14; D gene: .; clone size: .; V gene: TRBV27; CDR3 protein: CASGTGQRRGPQHF; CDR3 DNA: TGTGCCAGCGGGACGGGGCAGAGACGAGGGCCCCAGCATTTT
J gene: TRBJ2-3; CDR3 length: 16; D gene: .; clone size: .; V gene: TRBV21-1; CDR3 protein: CASSKNTSGKADTQYF; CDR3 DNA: TGTGCCAGCAGCAAAAACACTAGCGGGAAAGCAGATACGCAGTATTTT
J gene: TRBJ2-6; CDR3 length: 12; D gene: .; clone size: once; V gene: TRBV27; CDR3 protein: CASSFGANVLTF; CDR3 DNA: TGTGCCAGCAGTTTTGGGGCCAACGTCCTGACTTTC
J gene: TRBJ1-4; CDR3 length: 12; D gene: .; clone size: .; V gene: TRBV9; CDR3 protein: CASSANNEKLFF; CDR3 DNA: TGTGCCAGCAGCGCCAATAATGAAAAACTGTTTTTT
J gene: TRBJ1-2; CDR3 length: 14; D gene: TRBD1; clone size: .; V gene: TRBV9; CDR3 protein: CASSKSDRTYGYTF; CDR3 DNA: TGTGCCAGCAGCAAATCGGACAGGACCTATGGCTACACCTTC
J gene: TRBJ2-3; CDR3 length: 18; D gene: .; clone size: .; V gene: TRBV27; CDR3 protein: CASSLKARWGVGADTQYF; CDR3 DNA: TGTGCCAGCAGTTTAAAGGCTCGGTGGGGCGTCGGGGCAGATACGCAGTATTTT
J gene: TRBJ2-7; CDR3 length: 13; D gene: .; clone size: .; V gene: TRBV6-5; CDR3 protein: CASTRDRSYEQYF; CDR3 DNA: TGTGCCAGCACGCGGGACAGATCCTACGAGCAGTACTTC
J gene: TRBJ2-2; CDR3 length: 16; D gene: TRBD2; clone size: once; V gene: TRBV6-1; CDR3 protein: CASSEVLAGATGELFF; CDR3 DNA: TGTGCCAGCAGTGAAGTCCTAGCGGGAGCCACCGGGGAGCTGTTTTTT
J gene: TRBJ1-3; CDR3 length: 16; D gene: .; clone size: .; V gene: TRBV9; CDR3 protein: CASSVASKSSGNTIYF; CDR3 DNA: TGTGCCAGCAGCGTAGCTTCAAAGAGCTCTGGAAACACCATATATTTT
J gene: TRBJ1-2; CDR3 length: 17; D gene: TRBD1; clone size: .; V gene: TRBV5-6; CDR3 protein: CASSPGQGRMGNYGYTF; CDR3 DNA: TGTGCCAGCAGCCCCGGACAGGGGAGGATGGGTAACTATGGCTACACCTTC
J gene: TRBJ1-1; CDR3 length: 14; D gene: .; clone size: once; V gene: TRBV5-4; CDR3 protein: CASSLVGQNTEAFF; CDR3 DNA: TGTGCCAGCAGCTTGGTGGGTCAGAACACTGAAGCTTTCTTT
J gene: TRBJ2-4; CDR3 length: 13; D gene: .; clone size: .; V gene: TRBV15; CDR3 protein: CATSSSGMNIQYF; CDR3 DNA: TGTGCCACCAGCAGCTCCGGGATGAACATTCAGTACTTC
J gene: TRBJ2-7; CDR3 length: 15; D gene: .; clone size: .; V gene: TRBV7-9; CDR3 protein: CASSGPAASRDEQYF; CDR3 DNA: TGTGCCAGCAGCGGGCCGGCGGCTTCCCGGGACGAGCAGTACTTC
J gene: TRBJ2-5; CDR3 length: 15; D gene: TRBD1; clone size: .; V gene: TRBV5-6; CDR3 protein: CASSLPGTVQETQYF; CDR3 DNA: TGTGCCAGCAGCTTGCCCGGGACAGTCCAAGAGACCCAGTACTTC
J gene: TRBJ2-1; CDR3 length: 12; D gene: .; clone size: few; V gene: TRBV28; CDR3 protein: CASKEAYNEQFF; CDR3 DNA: TGTGCCAGCAAGGAGGCCTACAATGAGCAGTTCTTC
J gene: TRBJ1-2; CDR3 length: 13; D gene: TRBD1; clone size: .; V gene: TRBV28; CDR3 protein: CASSWDSNYGYTF; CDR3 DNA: TGTGCCAGCAGTTGGGACAGCAACTATGGCTACACCTTC
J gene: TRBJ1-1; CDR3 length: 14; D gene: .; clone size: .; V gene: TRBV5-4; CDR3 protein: CASSLARESTEAFF; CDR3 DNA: TGTGCCAGCAGCTTGGCCCGGGAGTCCACTGAAGCTTTCTTT